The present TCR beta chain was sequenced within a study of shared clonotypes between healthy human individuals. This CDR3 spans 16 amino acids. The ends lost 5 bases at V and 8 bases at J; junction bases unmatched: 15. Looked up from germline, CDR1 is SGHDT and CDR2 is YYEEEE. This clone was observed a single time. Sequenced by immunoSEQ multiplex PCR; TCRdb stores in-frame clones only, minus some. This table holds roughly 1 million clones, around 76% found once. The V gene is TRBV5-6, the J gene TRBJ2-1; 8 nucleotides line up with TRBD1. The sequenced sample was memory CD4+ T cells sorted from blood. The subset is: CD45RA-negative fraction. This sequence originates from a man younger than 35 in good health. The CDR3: CASRTGAFWLRDEQFF. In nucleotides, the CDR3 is TGTGCCAGCAGGACAGGGGCGTTCTGGCTCCGGGATGAGCAGTTCTTC.